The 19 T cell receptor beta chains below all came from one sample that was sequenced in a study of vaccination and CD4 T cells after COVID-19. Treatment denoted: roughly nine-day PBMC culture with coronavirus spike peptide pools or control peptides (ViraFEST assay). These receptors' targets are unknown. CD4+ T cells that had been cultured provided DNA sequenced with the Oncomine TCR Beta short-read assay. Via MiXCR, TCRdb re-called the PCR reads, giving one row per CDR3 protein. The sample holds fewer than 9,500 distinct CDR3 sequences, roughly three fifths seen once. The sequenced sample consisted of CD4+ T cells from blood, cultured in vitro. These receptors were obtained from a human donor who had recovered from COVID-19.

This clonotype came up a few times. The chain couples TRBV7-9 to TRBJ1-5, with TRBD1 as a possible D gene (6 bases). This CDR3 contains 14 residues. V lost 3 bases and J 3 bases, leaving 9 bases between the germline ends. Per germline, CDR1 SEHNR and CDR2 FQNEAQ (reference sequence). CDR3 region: CASSFRDNNQPQHF. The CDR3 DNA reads TGTGCCAGCAGCTTCCGGGACAACAATCAGCCCCAGCATTTT. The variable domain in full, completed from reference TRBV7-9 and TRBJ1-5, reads DTGVSQNPRHKITKRGQNVTFRCDPISEHNRLYWYRQTLGQGPEFLTYFQNEAQLEKSRLLSDRFSAERPKGSFSTLEIQRTEQGDSAMYLCASSFRDNNQPQHFGDGTRLSIL.

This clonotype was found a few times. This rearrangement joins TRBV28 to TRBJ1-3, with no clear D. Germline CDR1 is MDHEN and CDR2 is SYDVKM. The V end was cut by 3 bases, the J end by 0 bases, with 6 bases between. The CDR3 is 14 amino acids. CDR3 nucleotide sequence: TGTGCCAGCAGTTTGGCACCCTCTGGAAACACCATATATTTT. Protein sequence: CASSLAPSGNTIYF.

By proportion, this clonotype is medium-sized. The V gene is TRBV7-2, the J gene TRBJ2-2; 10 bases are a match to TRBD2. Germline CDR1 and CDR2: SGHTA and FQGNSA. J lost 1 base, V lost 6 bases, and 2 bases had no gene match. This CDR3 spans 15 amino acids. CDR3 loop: CASRRTSGNTGELFF. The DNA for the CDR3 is TGTGCCAGCAGAAGGACTAGCGGGAACACCGGGGAGCTGTTTTTT.

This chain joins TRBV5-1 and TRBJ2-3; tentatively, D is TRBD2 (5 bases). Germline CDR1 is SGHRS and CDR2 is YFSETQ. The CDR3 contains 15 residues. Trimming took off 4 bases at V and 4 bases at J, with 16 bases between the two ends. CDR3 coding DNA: TGCGCCAGCAGCCCAGACCCCCCCGGGGCAGATACGCAGTATTTT. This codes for CASSPDPPGADTQYF.

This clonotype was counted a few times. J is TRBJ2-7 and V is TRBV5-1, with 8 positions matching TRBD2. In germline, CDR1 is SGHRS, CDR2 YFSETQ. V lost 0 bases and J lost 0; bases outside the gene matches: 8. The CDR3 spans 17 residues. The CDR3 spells CASSLAPTSGSSYEQYF. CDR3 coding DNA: TGCGCCAGCAGCTTGGCTCCTACTAGCGGTAGCTCCTACGAGCAGTACTTC.

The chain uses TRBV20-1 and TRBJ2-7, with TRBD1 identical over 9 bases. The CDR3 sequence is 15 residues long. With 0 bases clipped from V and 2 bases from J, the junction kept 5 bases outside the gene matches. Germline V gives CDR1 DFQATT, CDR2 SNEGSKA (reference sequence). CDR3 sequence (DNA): TGCAGTGCTAGAGATCCACGGACAGGGGCCTACGAGCAGTACTTC. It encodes CSARDPRTGAYEQYF.

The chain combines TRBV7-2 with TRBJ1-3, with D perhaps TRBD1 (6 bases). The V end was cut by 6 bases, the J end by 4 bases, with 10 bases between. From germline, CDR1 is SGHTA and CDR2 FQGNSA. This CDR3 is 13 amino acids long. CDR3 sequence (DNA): TGTGCCAGCAGGCAGGGACAAGGAAACACCATATATTTT. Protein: CASRQGQGNTIYF.

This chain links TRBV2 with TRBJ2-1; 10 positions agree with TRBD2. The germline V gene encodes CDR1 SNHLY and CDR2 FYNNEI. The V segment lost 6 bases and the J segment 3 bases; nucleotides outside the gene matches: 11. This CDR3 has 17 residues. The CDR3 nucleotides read TGTGCCAGCAGGGCTAGCGGGGGTCCGCCCCACTACAATGAGCAGTTCTTC. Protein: CASRASGGPPHYNEQFF.

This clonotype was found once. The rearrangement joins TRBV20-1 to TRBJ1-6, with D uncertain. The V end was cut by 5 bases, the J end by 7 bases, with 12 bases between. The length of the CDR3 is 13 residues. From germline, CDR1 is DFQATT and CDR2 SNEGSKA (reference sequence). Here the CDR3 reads CSASLGTNSPLHF. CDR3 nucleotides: TGCAGTGCTTCTCTTGGAACAAATTCACCCCTCCACTTT.

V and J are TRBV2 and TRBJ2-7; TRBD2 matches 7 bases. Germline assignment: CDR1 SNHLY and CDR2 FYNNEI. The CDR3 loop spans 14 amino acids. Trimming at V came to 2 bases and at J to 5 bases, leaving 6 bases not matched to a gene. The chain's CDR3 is CASSERLAVNEQYF. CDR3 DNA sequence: TGTGCCAGCAGTGAAAGGCTAGCGGTGAACGAGCAGTACTTC.

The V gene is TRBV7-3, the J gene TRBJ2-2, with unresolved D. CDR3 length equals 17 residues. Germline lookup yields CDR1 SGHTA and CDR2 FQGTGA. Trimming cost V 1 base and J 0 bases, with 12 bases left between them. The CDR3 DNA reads TGTGCCAGCAGCTTAATCAGACTCTATCCGAACACCGGGGAGCTGTTTTTT. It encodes CASSLIRLYPNTGELFF.

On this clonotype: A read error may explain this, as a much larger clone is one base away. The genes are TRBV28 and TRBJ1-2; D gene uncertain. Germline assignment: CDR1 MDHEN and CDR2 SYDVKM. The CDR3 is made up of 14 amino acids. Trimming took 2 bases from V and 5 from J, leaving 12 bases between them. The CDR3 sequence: CASSLVGAPYGYTF. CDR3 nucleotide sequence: TGTGCCAGCAGTTTAGTGGGCGCACCTTATGGCTACACCTTC.

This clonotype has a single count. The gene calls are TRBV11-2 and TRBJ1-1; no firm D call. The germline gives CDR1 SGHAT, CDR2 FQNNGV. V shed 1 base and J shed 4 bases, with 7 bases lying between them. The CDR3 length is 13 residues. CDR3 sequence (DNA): TGTGCCAGCAGCTTAGCGGACCGCACTGAAGCTTTCTTT. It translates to CASSLADRTEAFF.

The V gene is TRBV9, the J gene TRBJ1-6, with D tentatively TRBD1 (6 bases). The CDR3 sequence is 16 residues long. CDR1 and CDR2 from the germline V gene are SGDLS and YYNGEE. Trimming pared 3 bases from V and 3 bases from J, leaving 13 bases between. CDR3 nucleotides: TGTGCCAGCAGCGCCCAGGACAGCTTCTATAATTCACCCCTCCACTTT. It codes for CASSAQDSFYNSPLHF. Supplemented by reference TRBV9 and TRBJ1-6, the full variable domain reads DSGVTQTPKHLITATGQRVTLRCSPRSGDLSVYWYQQSLDQGLQFLIQYYNGEERAKGNILERFSAQQFPDLHSELNLSSLELGDSALYFCASSAQDSFYNSPLHFGNGTRLTVT.

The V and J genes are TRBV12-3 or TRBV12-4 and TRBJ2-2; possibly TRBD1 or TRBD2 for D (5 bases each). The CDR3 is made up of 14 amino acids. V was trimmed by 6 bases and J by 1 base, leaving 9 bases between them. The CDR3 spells CASSWDQNTGELFF. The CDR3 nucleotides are TGTGCCAGCAGCTGGGACCAGAACACCGGGGAGCTGTTTTTT.

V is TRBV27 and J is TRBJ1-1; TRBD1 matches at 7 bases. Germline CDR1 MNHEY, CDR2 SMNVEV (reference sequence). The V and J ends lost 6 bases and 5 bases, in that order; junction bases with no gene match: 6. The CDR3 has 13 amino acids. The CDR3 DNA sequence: TGTGCCAGCAGACAGACAGGGATGACTGAAGCTTTCTTT. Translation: CASRQTGMTEAFF.

The CDR3 region is CASSEGGGGYTF. The CDR3 DNA follows: TGTGCCAGCAGTGAAGGGGGGGGTGGCTACACCTTC. The genes are TRBV2 and TRBJ1-2, with a tentative D call TRBD1 (5 bases). The CDR3 extends over 12 amino acids. CDR1 is SNHLY, CDR2 FYNNEI, per germline. Trimming stripped 1 base from V and 7 bases from J, with 7 bases between.

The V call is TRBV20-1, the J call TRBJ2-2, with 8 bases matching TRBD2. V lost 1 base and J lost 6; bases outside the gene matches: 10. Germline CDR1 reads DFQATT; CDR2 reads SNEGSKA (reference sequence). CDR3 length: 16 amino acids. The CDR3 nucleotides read TGCAGTGCTAGAGGGGGAGCGGGAGAGGGCGCCGGGGAGCTGTTTTTT. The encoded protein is CSARGGAGEGAGELFF.

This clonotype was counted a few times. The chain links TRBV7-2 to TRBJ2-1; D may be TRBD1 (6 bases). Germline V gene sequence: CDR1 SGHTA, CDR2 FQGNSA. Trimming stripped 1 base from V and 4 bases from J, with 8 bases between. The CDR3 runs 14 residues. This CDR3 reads CASSLGTEYNEQFF. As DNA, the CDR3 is TGTGCCAGCAGCTTAGGGACAGAGTACAATGAGCAGTTCTTC.